One sample yielded the 12 T cell receptor beta chains listed below, sequenced in a study of shared clonotypes between healthy human individuals. Sequenced by immunoSEQ multiplex PCR; TCRdb stores in-frame clones only, minus some. Counted here are about 2.4 million clones, roughly 93% occurring once; the ten biggest clones make up 0.36%. Sequencing input: naive CD4+ T cells from PBMCs. Sample subset: CD45RA+ positively selected. The receptors here all came from a man aged 18 to 35 in good health. Some clones in this sample may be carry-over from other donors' samples.

The rearrangement uses TRBV6-6 and TRBJ1-1; D is ambiguous. The CDR3 extends over 16 amino acids. Per the germline V gene, CDR1 is MNHNY and CDR2 is SVGAGI (reference sequence). With 5 bases removed from V and 0 bases from J, the gap between germline ends came to 16 bases. As DNA, the CDR3 is TGTGCCAGCAGTCCGGACCCGGGAGCCATGAACACTGAAGCTTTCTTT. Translation: CASSPDPGAMNTEAFF.

The chain employs TRBV6-1 and TRBJ1-3; D not resolved. The V end was cut by 8 bases, the J end by 0 bases, with 14 bases between. Germline assignment: CDR1 MNHNS and CDR2 SASEGT. The CDR3 totals 15 residues. CDR3 DNA: TGTGCCAGCTCAGGCGTACGGCCCTCTGGAAACACCATATATTTT. This encodes CASSGVRPSGNTIYF.

The chain has TRBV19 and TRBJ1-2; a weak D match, TRBD1 (5 bases). This CDR3 is built from 16 residues. The germline CDR1 and CDR2 sequences are LNHDA and SQIVND (reference sequence). V lost 7 bases and J lost 2, with 20 bases in between. The CDR3 nucleotides read TGTGCCAGTACTGACGCCGCGGGGGAGATCAACTATGGCTACACCTTC. The encoded protein is CASTDAAGEINYGYTF.

This clone is a singleton in its sample. This chain joins TRBV6-6 and TRBJ2-7; 7 nucleotides line up with TRBD1. The CDR3 has 16 residues. Trimming took 6 bases from V and 3 from J; bases not matched to a gene: 14. Germline lookup yields CDR1 MNHNY and CDR2 SVGAGI (reference sequence). The CDR3 nucleotides are TGTGCCAGCAGCTTGGGGACAGCCTTTTTGATCTACGAGCAGTACTTC. It codes for CASSLGTAFLIYEQYF.

This clone was seen only once. The V gene is TRBV4-3, the J gene TRBJ1-1; D unclear. Per the germline V gene, CDR1 is LGHNA and CDR2 is YSLEER. With 0 bases removed from V and 6 bases from J, the gap between germline ends came to 14 bases. The CDR3 is made up of 15 amino acids. The CDR3 spells CASSQDLGPWAEAFF. DNA of the CDR3: TGCGCCAGCAGCCAAGATCTTGGCCCGTGGGCTGAAGCTTTCTTT.

The chain is built from TRBV2 and TRBJ1-1, with D possibly TRBD1 on 6 matching bases. The CDR3 loop spans 16 amino acids. With 2 bases removed from V and 0 bases from J, the gap between germline ends came to 13 bases. CDR1 SNHLY and CDR2 FYNNEI come from the germline V gene. CDR3 protein: CASSEPRGGLNTEAFF. The CDR3 nucleotides read TGTGCCAGCAGTGAACCTAGAGGGGGGCTGAACACTGAAGCTTTCTTT.

The rearrangement links TRBV7-8 to TRBJ2-3, with D maybe TRBD1 (6 bases). Germline-derived CDR1 and CDR2 are SGHVS and FQNEAQ. Deletions cut 7 bases from V and 2 bases from J, with 13 bases between. The CDR3 is 14 residues long. CDR3 nucleotides: TGTGCCAGCACCTTGACAGGAGTCACAGATACGCAGTATTTT. This encodes CASTLTGVTDTQYF.

V is TRBV7-9 and J is TRBJ2-2; possibly TRBD1 or TRBD2 for D (5 bases each). Germline V CDR1 and CDR2: SEHNR, FQNEAQ (reference sequence). The V gene lost 0 bases and the J gene lost 4 bases, with 9 bases spanning the gap. The length of the CDR3 is 15 residues. CDR3 DNA sequence: TGTGCCAGCAGCTTAGCTGGGGGAAGCACCGGGGAGCTGTTTTTT. Its translation is CASSLAGGSTGELFF.

The V and J genes are TRBV30 and TRBJ1-2, with 8 bases lining up with TRBD1. Unmatched junction bases numbered 7, after V lost 4 bases and J lost 3 bases. The CDR3 is 14 residues long. Germline loops: CDR1 GTSNPN, CDR2 SVGIG (reference sequence). In DNA form, the CDR3 reads TGTGCCTGGACCTACGGACAGGGTGACTATGGCTACACCTTC. Translation gives CAWTYGQGDYGYTF. The whole variable domain, filled in from reference TRBV30 and TRBJ1-2, reads SQTIHQWPATLVQPVGSPLSLECTVEGTSNPNLYWYRQAAGRGLQLLFYSVGIGQISSEVPQNLSASRPQDRQFILSSKKLLLSDSGFYLCAWTYGQGDYGYTFGSGTRLTVV.

The chain combines TRBV7-2 with TRBJ2-5, with D hard to call. CDR1 is SGHTA and CDR2 is FQGNSA in the germline V gene. This CDR3 spans 14 amino acids. The V end lost 1 base, the J end lost 3 bases, and 9 bases lay between the germline ends. In nucleotides, the CDR3 is TGTGCCAGCAGCTTAGAATTCCTTAAAGAGACCCAGTACTTC. This translates into CASSLEFLKETQYF.

This sequence joins TRBV6-6 and TRBJ1-2; 12 nucleotides align to TRBD1. This CDR3 is built from 14 residues. Trimming removed 6 bases from V and 2 bases from J; junction bases left unmatched: 1. Germline lookup yields CDR1 MNHNY and CDR2 SVGAGI (reference sequence). The CDR3 bases are TGTGCCAGCAGGGGACAGGGGGCGAACTATGGCTACACCTTC. Translation gives CASRGQGANYGYTF.

The rearrangement uses TRBV2 and TRBJ2-7; D not certain. The CDR3 is 16 residues long. Trimming stripped 1 base from V and 0 bases from J, with 13 bases between. Germline CDR1 reads SNHLY; CDR2 reads FYNNEI. The CDR3 here is CASSEGSWASSYEQYF. In DNA form, the CDR3 reads TGTGCCAGCAGTGAAGGGAGTTGGGCTAGCTCCTACGAGCAGTACTTC.